What follows are 10 T cell receptor beta chains derived from one specimen sequenced in a study of blood T cell repertoires in COVID-19. Assay used: immunoSEQ multiplex PCR; TCRdb lists only in-frame clones, some missing. The sample holds nearly 300,000 clones, over 85% seen once. Material: PBMCs or T cells enriched from blood (not recorded which). Every receptor here comes from a woman aged 45-65 years who had been exposed to COVID-19.

This clone appeared once. The V call is TRBV11-2, the J call TRBJ2-7; D is unresolved. Trimming took off 5 bases at V and 3 bases at J, with 14 bases between the two ends. Germline V CDR1 and CDR2: SGHAT, FQNNGV. This CDR3 comprises 14 residues. CDR3 amino acids: CASSPAAHIYEQYF. CDR3 DNA sequence: TGTGCCAGCAGCCCCGCGGCGCATATCTACGAGCAGTACTTC.

The genes are TRBV4-1 and TRBJ2-3, with a possible D match to TRBD1 (6 bases). The ends were cut back, 2 bases at V and 2 bases at J, with 17 bases in the middle. This CDR3 has 17 residues. Germline-derived CDR1 and CDR2 are MGHRA and YSYEKL. The CDR3 reads CASSQSAGQSFTDTQYF. The CDR3 nucleotides are TGCGCCAGCAGCCAATCAGCTGGACAGAGTTTCACAGATACGCAGTATTTT.

The J gene is TRBJ2-7, the V gene TRBV5-1; tentatively, D is TRBD2 (6 bases). There are 14 residues in the CDR3. Between the trimmed V and J ends, which lost 5 bases and 6 bases, there was a span of 18 bases. Germline V gives CDR1 SGHRS, CDR2 YFSETQ. As DNA, the CDR3 is TGCGCCAGCAGAGTCGCCGGAGGGGTCGGCGAGCAGTACTTC. It encodes CASRVAGGVGEQYF.

CDR3 loop: CASSLGRAVSEAFF. In DNA, the CDR3 is TGCGCCAGCAGCTTGGGCAGGGCCGTTTCTGAAGCTTTCTTT. This rearrangement joins TRBV5-1 to TRBJ1-1; the D gene is possibly TRBD1 (5 bases). The V and J ends lost 0 bases and 6 bases respectively, with 12 bases between them. This CDR3 region has 14 residues. Germline lookup yields CDR1 SGHRS and CDR2 YFSETQ.

V and J are TRBV30 and TRBJ1-1, with TRBD1 as a possible D gene (5 bases). The germline V and J ends were trimmed by 2 bases and 4 bases, with 20 bases remaining between them. CDR3 length equals 16 residues. Germline CDR1 reads GTSNPN; CDR2 reads SVGIG (reference sequence). The CDR3: CAWSSYLIQGTTEAFF. The CDR3 nucleotides are TGTGCCTGGAGTTCTTATTTGATTCAGGGTACCACTGAAGCTTTCTTT.

The chain employs TRBV4-1 and TRBJ1-5, with D perhaps matching TRBD1 (6 bases). The CDR3 is 16 amino acids. Germline V gives CDR1 MGHRA, CDR2 YSYEKL. V lost 0 bases, J lost 2 bases, and 11 bases lay in between. CDR3 sequence (DNA): TGCGCCAGCAGCCAAGAGGCAGGGGAAGGCAATCAGCCCCAGCATTTT. Translation: CASSQEAGEGNQPQHF.

The V and J genes are TRBV27 and TRBJ1-2, with 9 bases aligning to TRBD1. After removal of 6 bases from V and 6 bases from J, the junction contained 17 bases not matched to a gene. CDR3 size: 17 residues. Germline CDR1 reads MNHEY; CDR2 reads SMNVEV (reference sequence). CDR3 protein: CASRGPGQGTNFHGYTF. Here the CDR3 DNA reads TGTGCCAGCAGAGGACCGGGACAGGGAACTAATTTTCATGGCTACACCTTC.

CDR3: CASSYLSATSAHEQFF. The CDR3 DNA sequence: TGTGCCAGCAGTTACCTAAGCGCGACTAGCGCGCATGAGCAGTTCTTC. The genes are TRBV6-5 and TRBJ2-1, with 8 bases aligning to TRBD2. The CDR3 is 16 amino acids. The germline CDR1 and CDR2 sequences are MNHEY and SVGAGI. Trimming at V came to 2 bases and at J to 8 bases, leaving 11 bases not matched to a gene.

The genes are TRBV3-1 (or the pseudogene TRBV3-2) and TRBJ1-2; 8 bases are a match to TRBD1. V lost 1 base to trimming and J lost 4 bases; unmatched junction nucleotides: 2. This CDR3 has 14 amino acids. Germline CDR1 LGHDT, CDR2 YNNKEL (reference sequence). CDR3 loop: CASSQGQGFYGYTF. In DNA, the CDR3 is TGTGCCAGCAGCCAAGGACAGGGGTTCTATGGCTACACCTTC.

The chain recombines TRBV7-2 with TRBJ2-6; D is perhaps TRBD1 (6 bases). The germline V gene has CDR1 SGHTA and CDR2 FQGNSA. CDR3 length: 16 residues. Deletions cut 5 bases from V and 2 bases from J, with 13 bases between. The CDR3 protein is CASSPDSIPGANVLTF. Here the CDR3 DNA reads TGTGCCAGCAGCCCGGACAGTATACCTGGGGCCAACGTCCTGACTTTC.